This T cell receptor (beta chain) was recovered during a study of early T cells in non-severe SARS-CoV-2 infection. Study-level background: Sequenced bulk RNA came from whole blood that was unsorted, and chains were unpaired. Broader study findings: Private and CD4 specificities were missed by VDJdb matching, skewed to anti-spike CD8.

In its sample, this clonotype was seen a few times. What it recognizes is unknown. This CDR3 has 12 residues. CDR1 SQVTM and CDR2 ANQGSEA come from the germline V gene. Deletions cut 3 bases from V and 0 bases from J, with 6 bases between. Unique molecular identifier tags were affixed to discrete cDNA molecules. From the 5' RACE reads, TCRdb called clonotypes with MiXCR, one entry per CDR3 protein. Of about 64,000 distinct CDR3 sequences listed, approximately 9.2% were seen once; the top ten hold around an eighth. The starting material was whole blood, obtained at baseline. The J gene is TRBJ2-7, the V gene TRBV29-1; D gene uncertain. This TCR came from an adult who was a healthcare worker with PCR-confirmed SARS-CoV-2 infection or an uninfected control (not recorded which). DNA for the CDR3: TGCAGCGTTGAGGCTGACTCCTACGAGCAGTACTTC. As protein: CSVEADSYEQYF.